A single sample gave rise to the 27 T cell receptor beta chains below, sequenced in a study of control samples from healthy donors and cancer patients. Clones were read by immunoSEQ multiplex PCR, and TCRdb kept only the in-frame ones, dropping some. Of about 160,000 clones in the sample, roughly 90% were seen once. The sequenced sample was blood. The receptors were sampled from a man younger than 45 in good health.

DNA of the CDR3: TGTGCCACCGGACGGCCGGTTGAAAAACTGTTTTTT. Its protein is CATGRPVEKLFF. The chain joins TRBV15 to TRBJ1-4; D is uncertain. Germline V gene lookup returns CDR1 LNHNV and CDR2 YYDKDF (reference sequence). The V end was cut by 8 bases, the J end by 7 bases, with 11 bases between. The CDR3 totals 12 residues.

The chain has TRBV6-2 or TRBV6-3 and TRBJ1-3; D remains unclear. The germline gives CDR1 MNHEY, CDR2 SVGEGT. The CDR3 totals 15 residues. Trimming removed 2 bases from V and 7 bases from J, with 15 bases in between. The CDR3 DNA sequence: TGTGCCAGCAGTTACCGGACTTCCAGGCGGAACACCATATATTTT. Residues: CASSYRTSRRNTIYF.

The chain combines TRBV18 with TRBJ2-7; 11 bases fit TRBD1. Unmatched junction bases numbered 5, after V lost 4 bases and J lost 6 bases. The CDR3 runs 14 residues. Germline lookup yields CDR1 KGHSH and CDR2 LQKENI. The CDR3 region is CASSLGQGAVEQYF. In nucleotides, the CDR3 is TGTGCCAGCTCACTCGGACAGGGGGCCGTCGAGCAGTACTTC.

The gene calls are TRBV10-3 and TRBJ2-2; 9 positions agree with TRBD1. V lost 4 bases to trimming and J lost 6 bases; unmatched junction nucleotides: 3. CDR3 length equals 14 residues. The germline CDR1 and CDR2 sequences are ENHRY and SYGVKD. The CDR3, as DNA: TGTGCCATCAGTGTTGGGACAGGGTCCGGGGAGCTGTTTTTT. This encodes CAISVGTGSGELFF.

This sequence joins TRBV4-1 and TRBJ2-1; the match to TRBD1 covers 7 bases. The CDR3 contains 16 residues. V was pared by 3 bases and J by 2 bases, with 7 bases of the junction left unmatched. Germline V gives CDR1 MGHRA, CDR2 YSYEKL. The CDR3 nucleotides are TGCGCCAGCAGCCAGCCCACAGGGGACCCCTACAATGAGCAGTTCTTC. It translates to CASSQPTGDPYNEQFF.

V and J are TRBV7-6 and TRBJ2-5; D gene ambiguous. Trimming left V 3 bases short and J 0 bases short, with 5 bases between. The CDR3 is made up of 13 amino acids. The germline CDR1 and CDR2 sequences are SGHVS and FNYEAQ. As DNA, the CDR3 is TGTGCCAGCAGCTTGAGGTACCAAGAGACCCAGTACTTC. It specifies CASSLRYQETQYF.

This chain uses TRBV11-2 with TRBJ1-4; D gene unclear. Germline V CDR1 and CDR2: SGHAT, FQNNGV. Trimming stripped 2 bases from V and 4 bases from J, with 5 bases between. This CDR3 has 13 amino acids. The CDR3 sequence: CASSLSRNEKLFF. The CDR3 DNA sequence: TGTGCCAGCAGCTTAAGCCGTAATGAAAAACTGTTTTTT.

J is TRBJ2-5 and V is TRBV6-2 or TRBV6-3, with D uncertain. This CDR3 has 12 residues. Germline CDR1 is MNHEY and CDR2 is SVGEGT. V was cut by 5 bases and J by 2 bases, with 6 bases left in between. Written as DNA, the CDR3 is TGTGCCAGCAGTCTCTCACAAGAGACCCAGTACTTC. It specifies CASSLSQETQYF.

The gene calls are TRBV30 and TRBJ2-1, with 13 positions matching TRBD2. The CDR3 totals 18 residues. The germline V gene encodes CDR1 GTSNPN and CDR2 SVGIG (reference sequence). Trimming cost V 2 bases and J 7 bases; bases outside gene matches: 14. The CDR3, as DNA: TGTGCCTGGAGTTCACCGGGACTAGCGGGAAGGGGGCGGAATGAGCAGTTCTTC. Protein sequence: CAWSSPGLAGRGRNEQFF.

The chain has TRBV6-5 and TRBJ1-1; TRBD1 matches at 8 bases. Trimming took 6 bases from V and 4 from J; bases not matched to a gene: 7. Germline CDR1 MNHEY, CDR2 SVGAGI. This CDR3 spans 14 amino acids. Written as DNA, the CDR3 is TGTGCCAGCAGCCCGGACAGGGCGGGCACTGAAGCTTTCTTT. Translating it yields CASSPDRAGTEAFF.

The genes are TRBV5-1 and TRBJ2-5; possibly TRBD1 or TRBD2 for D (6 bases each). In germline, CDR1 is SGHRS, CDR2 YFSETQ. The V gene lost 4 bases and the J gene lost 4 bases, with 20 bases spanning the gap. The length of the CDR3 is 16 residues. The CDR3 sequence is CASSPGAKGQVETQYF. CDR3 DNA: TGCGCCAGCAGCCCGGGGGCCAAGGGGCAAGTAGAGACCCAGTACTTC.

V is TRBV6-5 and J is TRBJ1-3, with no clear D. CDR1 is MNHEY and CDR2 is SVGAGI in the germline V gene. CDR3 size: 11 residues. Trimming took off 8 bases at V and 6 bases at J, with 8 bases between the two ends. CDR3 region: CASSRENTIYF. In nucleotides, the CDR3 is TGTGCCAGCTCCAGAGAAAACACCATATATTTT.

This chain connects TRBV27 to TRBJ2-1; D is possibly TRBD1 (5 bases). V lost 4 bases to trimming and J lost 9 bases, with 25 bases between them. Germline values: CDR1 MNHEY, CDR2 SMNVEV (reference sequence). This CDR3 region has 17 residues. The CDR3 bases are TGTGCCAGCAGTTCTATACCCTCCGGGCCCTGGGGCGGTGAGCAGTTCTTC. This encodes CASSSIPSGPWGGEQFF.

The chain carries TRBV11-2 and TRBJ2-2; the D gene is possibly TRBD2 (6 bases). CDR1 is SGHAT and CDR2 is FQNNGV in the germline V gene. The CDR3 consists of 17 residues. V was pared by 3 bases and J by 6 bases, with 20 bases between. The CDR3 protein is CASSLELTGTLAGELFF. As DNA, the CDR3 is TGTGCCAGCAGCTTGGAGCTAACCGGGACTCTCGCCGGGGAGCTGTTTTTT.

This sequence joins TRBV4-3 and TRBJ2-3; D ambiguous. Germline assignment: CDR1 LGHNA and CDR2 YSLEER. V lost 1 base and J lost 6, with 11 bases in between. The CDR3 contains 14 residues. In DNA, the CDR3 is TGCGCCAGCAGCCAAGGTTCACTGGGGGATACGCAGTATTTT. Translating gives CASSQGSLGDTQYF.

The chain combines TRBV9 with TRBJ2-3, with D possibly matching TRBD2 (6 bases). V was trimmed by 7 bases and J by 0 bases, leaving 15 bases between them. This CDR3 region has 15 residues. Germline CDR1 and CDR2: SGDLS and YYNGEE. The CDR3 DNA is TGTGCCAGCGCTACCGGCGGGGCTAGCACAGATACGCAGTATTTT. This gives the protein CASATGGASTDTQYF.

This chain joins TRBV28 and TRBJ2-1, with 9 bases matching TRBD2. Germline V lookup: CDR1 MDHEN, CDR2 SYDVKM. The CDR3 consists of 17 residues. J gave up 1 base and V 6 bases, and 10 bases lay outside the gene matches. In DNA, the CDR3 is TGTGCCAGCAGGACTAGCGGAGGCCGTTCTTCCTACAATGAGCAGTTCTTC. Translated, it gives CASRTSGGRSSYNEQFF.

The chain joins TRBV20-1 to TRBJ2-5, with D possibly matching TRBD2 (5 bases). Between the trimmed V and J ends, which lost 3 bases and 3 bases, there was a span of 17 bases. CDR1 is DFQATT, CDR2 SNEGSKA, per germline (reference sequence). The CDR3 consists of 15 residues. The CDR3 coding sequence is TGCAGTGCTAGTCCCACTTCGGGGATTAAAGAGACCCAGTACTTC. Translation: CSASPTSGIKETQYF.

The V and J genes are TRBV4-1 and TRBJ2-3; D possibly corresponds to TRBD2 (5 bases). Germline V gene sequence: CDR1 MGHRA, CDR2 YSYEKL. Trimming stripped 4 bases from V and 0 bases from J, with 11 bases between. The CDR3 is 15 residues long. CDR3 residues: CASSLQAESTDTQYF. The CDR3 DNA follows: TGCGCCAGCAGCCTGCAAGCGGAAAGCACAGATACGCAGTATTTT.

The chain recombines TRBV24-1 with TRBJ2-1; tentative D call: TRBD2 (6 bases). Germline CDR1 reads KGHDR; CDR2 reads SFDVKD. V gave up 9 bases and J gave up 5 bases, with 13 bases separating them. The CDR3 has 13 residues. The CDR3 nucleotides are TGTGCCACCGGGACTTCACCCCACAATGAGCAGTTCTTC. Translating gives CATGTSPHNEQFF.

This sequence joins TRBV4-1 and TRBJ2-1, with D uncertain. V was pared by 0 bases and J by 2 bases, with 11 bases between. Germline V gene lookup returns CDR1 MGHRA and CDR2 YSYEKL. This CDR3 contains 16 residues. The CDR3, as DNA: TGCGCCAGCAGCCAAGACAGCTTAACCACCTACAATGAGCAGTTCTTC. Protein product: CASSQDSLTTYNEQFF.

The chain employs TRBV7-7 and TRBJ2-3; 10 bases fit TRBD1. The V gene's germline CDR1 is SSHAT and CDR2 FNYEAQ (reference sequence). J lost 2 bases, V lost 5 bases, and 4 bases had no gene match. The CDR3 contains 15 residues. CDR3 residues: CASSPDRGNTDTQYF. The DNA for the CDR3 is TGTGCCAGCAGCCCGGACAGGGGGAACACAGATACGCAGTATTTT.

The J gene is TRBJ2-5, the V gene TRBV7-9; 9 nucleotides agree with TRBD1. Germline loops: CDR1 SEHNR, CDR2 FQNEAQ (reference sequence). Trimming at V came to 5 bases and at J to 5 bases, leaving 12 bases not matched to a gene. The CDR3 runs 16 residues. The DNA of the CDR3 is TGTGCCAGCAGCCCCGCGGACAGGGGAGCAAGCGAGACCCAGTACTTC. This sequence encodes CASSPADRGASETQYF. The entire variable domain, with the rest obtained from reference TRBV7-9 and TRBJ2-5, is as follows: DTGVSQNPRHKITKRGQNVTFRCDPISEHNRLYWYRQTLGQGPEFLTYFQNEAQLEKSRLLSDRFSAERPKGSFSTLEIQRTEQGDSAMYLCASSPADRGASETQYFGPGTRLLVL.

This chain joins TRBV12-3 or TRBV12-4 and TRBJ2-3, with unresolved D. V was cut by 6 bases and J by 1 base, with 2 bases left in between. This CDR3 comprises 11 residues. This CDR3 is CASSRTDTQYF. DNA for the CDR3: TGTGCCAGCAGCCGCACAGATACGCAGTATTTT.

V is TRBV12-3 or TRBV12-4 and J is TRBJ1-5, with D uncertain. Trimming took 3 bases from V and 5 from J, leaving 5 bases between them. This CDR3 spans 12 amino acids. CDR3 coding DNA: TGTGCCAGCAGTTTCGGGGATCAGCCCCAGCATTTT. Protein: CASSFGDQPQHF.

The V call is TRBV7-9, the J call TRBJ2-2, with TRBD1 identical over 8 bases. V lost 6 bases to trimming and J lost 3 bases; unmatched junction nucleotides: 9. This CDR3 is 16 amino acids long. Germline CDR1 SEHNR, CDR2 FQNEAQ (reference sequence). The CDR3 DNA reads TGTGCCAGCAGGCGACAGGGGACACCCCACACCGGGGAGCTGTTTTTT. This encodes CASRRQGTPHTGELFF.

The V call is TRBV6-5, the J call TRBJ1-2; 9 bases are a match to TRBD1. The trim removed 8 bases at V and 4 bases at J, leaving 8 bases unmatched. The CDR3 is made up of 14 amino acids. Germline CDR1 MNHEY, CDR2 SVGAGI. The CDR3 loop reads CASRLDRGIYGYTF. Here the CDR3 DNA reads TGTGCCAGCCGCCTCGACAGGGGGATCTATGGCTACACCTTC.